The 12 T cell receptor beta chains in this list originate from one sample, sequenced in a study of prognosis after radiotherapy for stage I lung cancer. Starting from genomic DNA, TCR beta CDR3 was amplified through two-round multiplex PCR. Used in first-round PCR were primers specific to each TRBV and TRBJ gene. TCRdb used MiXCR to reprocess the multiplex PCR reads, holding one entry per CDR3 protein. Here the sample spans about 24,000 distinct CDR3 sequences, about 40% being singletons. This material consisted of PBMCs, taken before or after stereotactic body radiation therapy (not recorded which). Every receptor here comes from a donor at least 50 years old with non-small cell lung cancer.

In this sample, this clonotype is medium-sized. This chain joins TRBV19 and TRBJ1-2; tentatively, D is TRBD1 (6 bases). The CDR3 sequence is 13 residues long. V lost 6 bases and J lost 7, with 15 bases in between. Germline values: CDR1 LNHDA, CDR2 SQIVND (reference sequence). The CDR3: CASSRRRGGGYTF. Here the CDR3 DNA reads TGTGCCAGTAGCCGAAGGAGGGGGGGTGGCTACACCTTC. Combining the CDR3 with reference TRBV19 and TRBJ1-2 gives the whole variable domain DGGITQSPKYLFRKEGQNVTLSCEQNLNHDAMYWYRQDPGQGLRLIYYSQIVNDFQKGDIAEGYSVSREKKESFPLTVTSAQKNPTAFYLCASSRRRGGGYTFGSGTRLTVV.

The chain is built from TRBV20-1 and TRBJ2-3, with D uncertain. The CDR3 consists of 15 residues. The germline V and J ends were trimmed by 0 bases and 3 bases, with 13 bases remaining between them. Germline-derived CDR1 and CDR2 are DFQATT and SNEGSKA (reference sequence). For the CDR3, the DNA is TGCAGTGCTAGAGATGCAGGCGAGTTTACAGATACGCAGTATTTT. Translated, it gives CSARDAGEFTDTQYF.

This clonotype showed up many times. V usage is TRBV11-2 and J usage is TRBJ2-3; 7 bases are a match to TRBD2. Germline V gives CDR1 SGHAT, CDR2 FQNNGV. CDR3 size: 13 residues. Germline trimming cut 5 bases from V and 4 bases from J; bases unmatched to any gene: 3. CDR3 in DNA: TGTGCCAGCAGCCAAGGGAGGGCAGATACGCAGTATTTT. Encoded protein: CASSQGRADTQYF.

A few counts support this clonotype. This CDR3 reads CASSNYIGQTNEKLFF. The CDR3 bases are TGTGCCAGCAGCAATTACATAGGACAGACTAATGAAAAACTGTTTTTT. The rearrangement joins TRBV7-9 to TRBJ1-4; weak D call: TRBD1 (6 bases). The CDR3 extends over 16 amino acids. Trimming shortened V by 5 bases and J by 2 bases, and 15 bases separated the two germline ends. Germline-derived CDR1 and CDR2 are SEHNR and FQNEAQ (reference sequence).

Concerning this clonotype itself: Only one base separates this from a far larger clonotype, so it likely reflects a read error. The chain uses TRBV7-9 and TRBJ1-6; D uncertain. Trimming took off 6 bases at V and 14 bases at J, with 14 bases between the two ends. The germline V gene has CDR1 SEHNR and CDR2 FQNEAQ (reference sequence). The CDR3 has 12 residues. CDR3 in DNA: TGTGCCAGCAGTTTGACCGGGCGGACCCTCCACTTT. It is translated as CASSLTGRTLHF.

This clonotype occurred many times. Being one base from a much bigger clone, this may be a read error. The chain uses TRBV19 and TRBJ2-7; 9 nucleotides line up with TRBD1. There are 14 residues in the CDR3. Germline V gene sequence: CDR1 LNHDA, CDR2 SQIVND (reference sequence). The junction had 3 bases not matched to a gene; V was cut back by 5 bases and J by 1 base. The CDR3 reads CASSSGQGSYEQYF. The CDR3 DNA follows: TGTGCCAGTAGTTCCGGACAGGGGTCCTACGAGCAGTACTTC.

The rearrangement joins TRBV11-2 to TRBJ1-2; TRBD1 matches at 11 bases. The CDR3 has 15 amino acids. The junction had 10 bases not matched to a gene; V was cut back by 5 bases and J by 8 bases. The germline V gene has CDR1 SGHAT and CDR2 FQNNGV. The CDR3 sequence: CASSRHTGQGDGYTF. The CDR3 coding sequence is TGTGCCAGCAGCCGTCATACGGGACAGGGGGACGGCTACACCTTC.

Ten or more counts support this clonotype. The J gene is TRBJ1-5, the V gene TRBV19; maybe TRBD1 (6 bases). Deletions cut 4 bases from V and 7 bases from J, with 17 bases between. The CDR3 runs to 15 residues. The germline gives CDR1 LNHDA, CDR2 SQIVND (reference sequence). The CDR3 DNA follows: TGTGCCAGTAGTAGTGGGCAGGGGCCTGGGCAGCCCCAGCATTTT. Translated, it gives CASSSGQGPGQPQHF.

The V and J genes are TRBV2 and TRBJ2-3; D possibly corresponds to TRBD1 (6 bases). Per the germline V gene, CDR1 is SNHLY and CDR2 is FYNNEI. V shed 7 bases and J shed 6 bases, with 20 bases lying between them. CDR3 length: 15 residues. As DNA, the CDR3 is TGTGCCAGCATCCGGGACATGGGGCTCGGGGATACGCAGTATTTT. Translating gives CASIRDMGLGDTQYF. The whole variable domain, remainder taken from reference TRBV2 and TRBJ2-3, is EPEVTQTPSHQVTQMGQEVILRCVPISNHLYFYWYRQILGQKVEFLVSFYNNEISEKSEIFDDQFSVERPDGSNFTLKIRSTKLEDSAMYFCASIRDMGLGDTQYFGPGTRLTVL.

A word on this clonotype: One end of the junction fails to match germline, which may point to a read error. This chain joins TRBV27 and TRBJ1-4, with D hard to call. Germline V gene lookup returns CDR1 MNHEY and CDR2 SMNVEV (reference sequence). There are 14 residues in the CDR3. CDR3 in DNA: TGTGCCAGTAGTTTATTGGTAGGGAATGAAAAACTGTTTTTT. Translation: CASSLLVGNEKLFF. The full variable domain, with the rest looked up from reference TRBV27 and TRBJ1-4, is EAQVTQNPRYLITVTGKKLTVTCSQNMNHEYMSWYRQDPGLGLRQIYYSMNVEVTDKGDVPEGYKVSRKEKRNFPLILESPSPNQTSLYFCASSLLVGNEKLFFGSGTQLSVL.

This clonotype was seen repeatedly, ten times or more. V gene TRBV6-1 combines with J gene TRBJ2-7; D is possibly TRBD2 (6 bases). The V gene lost 8 bases and the J gene lost 6 bases, with 23 bases spanning the gap. Germline loops: CDR1 MNHNS, CDR2 SASEGT. The CDR3 runs 15 residues. Written as DNA, the CDR3 is TGTGCCAGCCGGGGGAGTCCGATGGGTCTCGGCGAGCAGTACTTC. Its translation is CASRGSPMGLGEQYF.

This clonotype was recorded at least ten times. The chain combines TRBV27 with TRBJ2-5; no firm D call. CDR1 MNHEY and CDR2 SMNVEV come from the germline V gene (reference sequence). The CDR3 runs 15 residues. The V end was cut by 4 bases, the J end by 5 bases, with 17 bases between. CDR3: CASSYSRVARETQYF. The CDR3 region has the DNA TGTGCCAGCAGTTACTCCCGGGTGGCAAGGGAGACCCAGTACTTC.